Following are 20 T cell receptor beta chains from one sample sequenced in a study of beta chain features in type 1 diabetes. Study-level results: Shorter TCRB CDR3s, moderately but significantly so, marked every one of the four CD4+ subsets in Type 1 diabetes patients.

Expressed TCRB transcripts were sequenced because the isolated RNA had all been reverse transcribed beforehand. Method: immunoSEQ multiplex PCR; TCRdb's copy keeps in-frame clones and lacks some. The table shows about 250,000 clones, with roughly 11% occurring only once. Their cognate antigens are unknown. The sample taken for sequencing was naive CD4+ T cells from blood. These receptors came from a man in his thirties or forties with type 1 diabetes.

The sample holds a few counts of this clone. The CDR3, as DNA: TGTGCCAGCAGCTTAGGCCGGGGGGGGAGCTCCTACAATGAGCAGTTCTTC. It encodes CASSLGRGGSSYNEQFF. This chain uses TRBV11-1 with TRBJ2-1; 8 nucleotides align to TRBD2. There are 17 residues in the CDR3. The V gene end was trimmed by 1 base and the J gene end by 0 bases; junction bases not matched to a gene: 5. The germline V gene encodes CDR1 SGHAT and CDR2 FQDESV (reference sequence).

This clone was seen a few times. The chain is built from TRBV2 and TRBJ1-5, with 8 bases identical to TRBD1. Germline V gene data show CDR1 as SNHLY and CDR2 as FYNNEI. CDR3 length: 14 amino acids. The J segment lost 7 bases and the V segment lost 6 bases, leaving 8 bases of the junction unmatched. The CDR3 sequence is CASSHRTGRQPQHF. CDR3 nucleotide sequence: TGTGCCAGCAGCCACAGGACAGGGAGGCAGCCCCAGCATTTT.

The table lists this clone with a few counts. The same CDR3 is also encoded by other DNA sequences in this sample. The chain uses TRBV9 and TRBJ2-1, with 7 bases identical to TRBD2. V was pared by 0 bases and J by 1 base, with 1 base of the junction left unmatched. The CDR3 is 15 residues long. Germline CDR1 SGDLS, CDR2 YYNGEE. This CDR3 is CASSVAGGSYNEQFF. CDR3 in DNA: TGTGCCAGCAGCGTAGCGGGGGGTTCCTACAATGAGCAGTTCTTC.

For this clone: The identical CDR3 is also encoded by other nucleotide sequences in the sample. The chain is built from TRBV9 and TRBJ2-3; TRBD2 is a possible D gene (6 bases). The length of the CDR3 is 11 residues. Germline V gene lookup returns CDR1 SGDLS and CDR2 YYNGEE. Deletions cut 4 bases from V and 6 bases from J, with 6 bases between. The CDR3 spells CASSRGDTQYF. CDR3 nucleotide sequence: TGTGCCAGCAGCCGGGGGGATACGCAGTATTTT.

The chain is built from TRBV2 and TRBJ1-4; 8 bases line up with TRBD1. Looked up from germline, CDR1 is SNHLY and CDR2 is FYNNEI. The CDR3 has 12 residues. Losses at the gene ends were 6 bases for V and 6 bases for J; bases not matched to a gene: 0. In DNA form, the CDR3 reads TGTGCCAGCAGGGACAGGGATGAAAAACTGTTTTTT. The encoded protein is CASRDRDEKLFF.

The genes are TRBV2 and TRBJ1-2; 7 bases are shared with TRBD1. There are 13 residues in the CDR3. The V gene end was trimmed by 4 bases and the J gene end by 6 bases; junction bases not matched to a gene: 5. CDR1 is SNHLY and CDR2 is FYNNEI in the germline V gene. CDR3 nucleotide sequence: TGTGCCAGCAGTGGACAGGGAGTAGATGGCTACACCTTC. Its protein product is CASSGQGVDGYTF. The whole variable domain, filled in from reference TRBV2 and TRBJ1-2, reads EPEVTQTPSHQVTQMGQEVILRCVPISNHLYFYWYRQILGQKVEFLVSFYNNEISEKSEIFDDQFSVERPDGSNFTLKIRSTKLEDSAMYFCASSGQGVDGYTFGSGTRLTVV.

This sequence joins TRBV11-2 and TRBJ2-5, with a tentative D call TRBD2 (5 bases). The CDR3 covers 11 residues. Deletions cut 4 bases from V and 5 bases from J, with 5 bases between. CDR1 SGHAT and CDR2 FQNNGV come from the germline V gene. The CDR3 loop reads CASSSSETQYF. CDR3 in DNA: TGTGCCAGCAGCTCTAGCGAGACCCAGTACTTC.

V usage is TRBV7-9 and J usage is TRBJ2-3; possible D gene TRBD1, 7 bases. The V gene's germline CDR1 is SEHNR and CDR2 FQNEAQ (reference sequence). CDR3 length: 13 amino acids. The V and J ends lost 4 bases and 6 bases respectively, with 11 bases between them. For the CDR3, the DNA is TGTGCCAGCAGCTCCCCAGGGGGGGATACGCAGTATTTT. It specifies CASSSPGGDTQYF.

The chain combines TRBV5-1 with TRBJ2-1; TRBD2 aligns across 8 bases. J was trimmed by 9 bases and V by 3 bases; bases with no gene match: 5. Germline CDR1 SGHRS, CDR2 YFSETQ. This CDR3 has 13 amino acids. For the CDR3, the DNA is TGCGCCAGCAGCTCGGGGGGGCCTGGTGAGCAGTTCTTC. Translating gives CASSSGGPGEQFF.

In regard to this clone: Distinct nucleotide sequences in the sample also encode this CDR3. The chain joins TRBV9 to TRBJ2-1; 12 nucleotides match TRBD2. From germline, CDR1 is SGDLS and CDR2 YYNGEE. This CDR3 has 15 amino acids. J lost 2 bases, V lost 3 bases, and 0 bases had no gene match. CDR3 region: CASSASGGAYNEQFF. In DNA form, the CDR3 reads TGTGCCAGCAGCGCTAGCGGGGGGGCCTACAATGAGCAGTTCTTC.

The chain joins TRBV18 to TRBJ2-5, with D maybe TRBD1 (5 bases). Trimming removed 3 bases at V and 5 bases at J, with 13 bases between. This CDR3 comprises 14 residues. Germline-derived CDR1 and CDR2 are KGHSH and LQKENI. In DNA, the CDR3 is TGTGCCAGCTCACCCGACAGTAGTACGGAGACCCAGTACTTC. Its protein product is CASSPDSSTETQYF.

This clone was seen more than once but under ten times. This chain connects TRBV5-1 to TRBJ1-6, with TRBD1 as a possible D gene (5 bases). Trimming took 4 bases from V and 4 from J, leaving 12 bases between them. The CDR3 consists of 15 residues. Germline loops: CDR1 SGHRS, CDR2 YFSETQ. CDR3 loop: CASSTVDKYNSPLHF. Here the CDR3 DNA reads TGCGCCAGCAGCACCGTGGACAAGTATAATTCACCCCTCCACTTT.

This chain connects TRBV29-1 to TRBJ2-3; 7 nucleotides line up with TRBD1. With 7 bases clipped from V and 4 bases from J, the junction kept 14 bases outside the gene matches. CDR3 length: 15 residues. Germline V CDR1 and CDR2: SQVTM, ANQGSEA. Here the CDR3 DNA reads TGCAGCGGGAACAAGGGGTACAGGGGCGCAGATACGCAGTATTTT. Amino acid sequence: CSGNKGYRGADTQYF.

V and J are TRBV30 and TRBJ1-6, with a tentative D call TRBD1 (6 bases). CDR1 is GTSNPN, CDR2 SVGIG, per germline (reference sequence). Trimming took 7 bases from V and 5 from J, leaving 12 bases between them. The CDR3 has 13 residues. CDR3 region: CAFQRQDNSPLHF. Written as DNA, the CDR3 is TGTGCCTTCCAAAGACAGGATAATTCACCCCTCCACTTT.

This clone has just a few counts. The rearrangement uses TRBV2 and TRBJ1-1; D ambiguous. This CDR3 region has 14 residues. Germline CDR1 is SNHLY and CDR2 is FYNNEI. Trimming removed 6 bases from V and 1 base from J, with 12 bases in between. The CDR3 nucleotides read TGTGCCAGCAGCCGCCGTGGAGAGAACACTGAAGCTTTCTTT. This codes for CASSRRGENTEAFF.

Here the CDR3 DNA reads TGTGCCAGCAGACCGGGACTAGCGAGTACAGATACGCAGTATTTT. It is translated as CASRPGLASTDTQYF. The gene calls are TRBV6-5 and TRBJ2-3; 10 nucleotides agree with TRBD2. This CDR3 region has 15 residues. Germline values: CDR1 MNHEY, CDR2 SVGAGI. V trimming: 6 bases; J trimming: 3 bases; junction bases outside the gene matches: 6.

The J gene is TRBJ2-7, the V gene TRBV11-1; 7 bases line up with TRBD1. CDR1 is SGHAT, CDR2 FQDESV, per germline (reference sequence). V lost 5 bases to trimming and J lost 0 bases; unmatched junction nucleotides: 7. The CDR3 totals 15 residues. This CDR3 is CASSLDRPSSYEQYF. The CDR3 DNA is TGTGCCAGCAGCCTGGACAGGCCGAGCTCCTACGAGCAGTACTTC. The variable domain in full, with the rest retrieved from reference TRBV11-1 and TRBJ2-7, is EAEVAQSPRYKITEKSQAVAFWCDPISGHATLYWYRQILGQGPELLVQFQDESVVDDSQLPKDRFSAERLKGVDSTLKIQPAELGDSAMYLCASSLDRPSSYEQYFGPGTRLTVT.

This clone has just a few counts. The gene calls are TRBV9 and TRBJ2-7; perhaps TRBD2 as D (6 bases). Trimming shortened V by 0 bases and J by 3 bases, and 13 bases separated the two germline ends. The CDR3 is made up of 15 amino acids. From germline, CDR1 is SGDLS and CDR2 YYNGEE. CDR3 sequence (DNA): TGTGCCAGCAGCGTAGGAGGGGACTTACGCTACGAGCAGTACTTC. Its translation: CASSVGGDLRYEQYF.

This clone was seen only a few times. This chain uses TRBV30 with TRBJ1-5; D remains ambiguous. Germline V gene sequence: CDR1 GTSNPN, CDR2 SVGIG (reference sequence). This CDR3 contains 13 residues. V was clipped by 0 bases and J by 13 bases, with 16 bases between them. The CDR3 DNA sequence: TGTGCCTGGAGTGTTGGGGAGGGATCGGGTCAGCATTTT. Protein sequence: CAWSVGEGSGQHF.

This clone was found a few times. The chain employs TRBV2 and TRBJ2-5; tentatively, D is TRBD2 (6 bases). The CDR3 runs 12 residues. Trimming shortened V by 6 bases and J by 5 bases, and 10 bases separated the two germline ends. Germline V gene data show CDR1 as SNHLY and CDR2 as FYNNEI. The CDR3 DNA reads as TGTGCCAGCAGGGGGGACTTTGAGACCCAGTACTTC. This sequence encodes CASRGDFETQYF.